These 4 T cell receptor beta chains share one sample of origin, sequenced in a study of blood T cell repertoires in COVID-19. The protocol was immunoSEQ multiplex PCR, while the TCRdb copy is restricted to in-frame clones and leaves out a portion. In the table there are 200,000 to 250,000 clones, about nine tenths of which are singletons. The sequencing sample was made of peripheral blood. All receptors derive from a man aged 25 to 45 who had recovered from COVID-19.

V is TRBV11-2 and J is TRBJ2-2; 12 bases fit TRBD2. The V and J ends lost 5 bases and 6 bases, in that order; junction bases with no gene match: 4. From germline, CDR1 is SGHAT and CDR2 FQNNGV. The CDR3 totals 15 residues. The CDR3 spells CASSRASGGAGELFF. CDR3 nucleotides: TGTGCCAGCAGCCGAGCTAGCGGGGGGGCCGGGGAGCTGTTTTTT. Full variable domain (outside the CDR3, taken from reference TRBV11-2 and TRBJ2-2): EAGVAQSPRYKIIEKRQSVAFWCNPISGHATLYWYQQILGQGPKLLIQFQNNGVVDDSQLPKDRFSAERLKGVDSTLKIQPAKLEDSAVYLCASSRASGGAGELFFGEGSRLTVL.

This chain joins TRBV3-1 (or the pseudogene TRBV3-2) and TRBJ1-5; D perhaps matches TRBD1 (6 bases). Per the germline V gene, CDR1 is LGHDT and CDR2 is YNNKEL (reference sequence). The CDR3 is 16 amino acids. The ends were cut back, 0 bases at V and 5 bases at J, with 14 bases in the middle. The CDR3 spells CASSQDSGVGDQPQHF. In DNA, the CDR3 is TGTGCCAGCAGCCAAGACTCAGGGGTAGGGGATCAGCCCCAGCATTTT.

The chain recombines TRBV19 with TRBJ2-2, with TRBD1 as a possible D gene (6 bases). The CDR3 extends over 16 amino acids. The V and J ends lost 3 bases and 1 base respectively, with 12 bases between them. Germline V gene lookup returns CDR1 LNHDA and CDR2 SQIVND (reference sequence). CDR3 nucleotides: TGTGCCAGTAGTATCCGGACAGTATGGAACACCGGGGAGCTGTTTTTT. This translates into CASSIRTVWNTGELFF.

The chain is built from TRBV6-5 and TRBJ1-6; no clear D. The CDR3 runs 15 residues. The germline gives CDR1 MNHEY, CDR2 SVGAGI. Between the trimmed V and J ends, which lost 6 bases and 7 bases, there was a span of 16 bases. The CDR3 DNA follows: TGTGCCAGCAGCTTCCCTCTTTGGCTCAATTCACCCCTCCACTTT. Protein product: CASSFPLWLNSPLHF.